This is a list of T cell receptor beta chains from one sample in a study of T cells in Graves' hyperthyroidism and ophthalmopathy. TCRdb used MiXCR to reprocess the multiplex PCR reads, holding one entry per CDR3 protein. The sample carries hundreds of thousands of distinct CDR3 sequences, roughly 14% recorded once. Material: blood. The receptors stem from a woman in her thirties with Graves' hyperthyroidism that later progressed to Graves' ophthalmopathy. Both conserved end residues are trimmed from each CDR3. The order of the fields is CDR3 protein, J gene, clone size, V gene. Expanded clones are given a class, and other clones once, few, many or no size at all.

CDR3 protein: SARGGEETQY
J gene: TRBJ2-5
clone size: NA
V gene: TRBV20-1

CDR3 protein: AWTPGGNQPQH
J gene: TRBJ1-5
clone size: few
V gene: TRBV30

CDR3 protein: ATRRGANKDTQY
J gene: TRBJ2-3
clone size: few
V gene: TRBV28

CDR3 protein: ASTLFQGADGANVMT
J gene: TRBJ2-6
clone size: few
V gene: TRBV5-1

CDR3 protein: ASSIAGYGYGYT
J gene: TRBJ1-2
clone size: few
V gene: TRBV19

CDR3 protein: ASSWRTSSDSLDEQY
J gene: TRBJ2-7
clone size: few
V gene: TRBV5-1

CDR3 protein: SVVLRDRGQADTQY
J gene: TRBJ2-3
clone size: NA
V gene: TRBV29-1

CDR3 protein: ASSLTSLNEQF
J gene: TRBJ2-1
clone size: NA
V gene: TRBV4-3

CDR3 protein: ASSLRNEQF
J gene: TRBJ2-1
clone size: many
V gene: TRBV12-3/TRBV12-4

CDR3 protein: ATPRGVGTEAF
J gene: TRBJ1-1
clone size: many
V gene: TRBV6-1

CDR3 protein: ASSEGRPTLSYEQY
J gene: TRBJ2-7
clone size: NA
V gene: TRBV2

CDR3 protein: AWSAGTGISPLH
J gene: TRBJ1-6
clone size: once
V gene: TRBV30

CDR3 protein: SVLAGGTRSGRNTEAF
J gene: TRBJ1-1
clone size: many
V gene: TRBV20-1

CDR3 protein: AISETSGSYNEQF
J gene: TRBJ2-1
clone size: NA
V gene: TRBV10-3

CDR3 protein: ASSAPGANTEAF
J gene: TRBJ1-1
clone size: many
V gene: TRBV10-2

CDR3 protein: ASSLAGGLGNTIY
J gene: TRBJ1-3
clone size: NA
V gene: TRBV7-2

CDR3 protein: ASSYVWLRESYEQY
J gene: TRBJ2-7
clone size: many
V gene: TRBV6-2/TRBV6-3

CDR3 protein: ASKRRDRENTEAF
J gene: TRBJ1-1
clone size: many
V gene: TRBV19

CDR3 protein: ASSLDRGLIAKNIQY
J gene: TRBJ2-4
clone size: NA
V gene: TRBV7-9

CDR3 protein: AWSPSQNTIY
J gene: TRBJ1-3
clone size: NA
V gene: TRBV30

CDR3 protein: ASSYDRASNQPQH
J gene: TRBJ1-5
clone size: many
V gene: TRBV7-2

CDR3 protein: ASSESASGLGDTQY
J gene: TRBJ2-3
clone size: once
V gene: TRBV2

CDR3 protein: ASSRGDRAGELF
J gene: TRBJ2-2
clone size: NA
V gene: TRBV5-4

CDR3 protein: ASSPPRGGPYEQY
J gene: TRBJ2-7
clone size: NA
V gene: TRBV7-9

CDR3 protein: ASSWTGQGAATNEKLF
J gene: TRBJ1-4
clone size: few
V gene: TRBV5-5

CDR3 protein: ASSGGSGSPLH
J gene: TRBJ1-6
clone size: many
V gene: TRBV6-1

CDR3 protein: ASSPPGTQETQY
J gene: TRBJ2-5
clone size: many
V gene: TRBV18

CDR3 protein: SARTGMNTEAF
J gene: TRBJ1-1
clone size: many
V gene: TRBV20-1

CDR3 protein: SVGLGSSYNEQF
J gene: TRBJ2-1
clone size: many
V gene: TRBV29-1

CDR3 protein: ASSGLDTQY
J gene: TRBJ2-3
clone size: many
V gene: TRBV6-1

CDR3 protein: ASSPPQALGDQY
J gene: TRBJ2-5
clone size: NA
V gene: TRBV18

CDR3 protein: ASSFYREETQY
J gene: TRBJ2-5
clone size: many
V gene: TRBV7-2

CDR3 protein: ASSFYVNTYEQY
J gene: TRBJ2-7
clone size: NA
V gene: TRBV5-1

CDR3 protein: SANGVGSQRNEKLF
J gene: TRBJ1-4
clone size: many
V gene: TRBV29-1

CDR3 protein: ASSKDREEKLF
J gene: TRBJ1-4
clone size: few
V gene: TRBV19

CDR3 protein: AWSPAGGQHQPQH
J gene: TRBJ1-5
clone size: many
V gene: TRBV30

CDR3 protein: SVAGGWGSITEAF
J gene: TRBJ1-1
clone size: many
V gene: TRBV29-1

CDR3 protein: ASSLDRAAETQY
J gene: TRBJ2-5
clone size: NA
V gene: TRBV5-1

CDR3 protein: SVDKEDTQY
J gene: TRBJ2-3
clone size: many
V gene: TRBV29-1

CDR3 protein: ASSLNRGTSQETQY
J gene: TRBJ2-5
clone size: many
V gene: TRBV7-3

CDR3 protein: ASSLVGVGETQY
J gene: TRBJ2-5
clone size: NA
V gene: TRBV11-2

CDR3 protein: ASSLSRALNPHEQY
J gene: TRBJ2-7
clone size: many
V gene: TRBV7-2

CDR3 protein: SARRDTQY
J gene: TRBJ2-3
clone size: many
V gene: TRBV20-1

CDR3 protein: ASRSGAGVAKNIQY
J gene: TRBJ2-4
clone size: NA
V gene: TRBV9

CDR3 protein: ATQRDSGANVLT
J gene: TRBJ2-6
clone size: many
V gene: TRBV10-3

CDR3 protein: ASSVPGQGPPFSGSSPEQF
J gene: TRBJ2-1
clone size: many
V gene: TRBV19

CDR3 protein: ASSYVGGDGELF
J gene: TRBJ2-2
clone size: many
V gene: TRBV6-5

CDR3 protein: ATGWMRGGRPEAF
J gene: TRBJ1-1
clone size: many
V gene: TRBV15

CDR3 protein: ASSIQLNTEAF
J gene: TRBJ1-1
clone size: many
V gene: TRBV27